This TCR beta chain was identified during a study of blood T cell repertoires in COVID-19. TCRdb's table, derived via immunoSEQ multiplex PCR, lists solely in-frame clones and lacks some. This sample yields roughly 300,000 clones, of which roughly 85% are seen a single time; 9.4% belongs to the top ten. This CDR3 spans 15 amino acids. V shed 5 bases, J shed 7 bases, and the junction held 3 bases outside the gene matches. Per the germline V gene, CDR1 is PRHDT and CDR2 is FYEKMQ (reference sequence). This sequence was found in a woman aged 50 to 60 who had recovered from COVID-19. The chain recombines TRBV13 with TRBJ2-1; TRBD2 matches at 15 bases. Sequencing was carried out using peripheral blood. In DNA, the CDR3 is TGTGCCAGCAGCGACGGGACTAGCGGGGGGAATGAGCAGTTCTTC. Translated: CASSDGTSGGNEQFF.